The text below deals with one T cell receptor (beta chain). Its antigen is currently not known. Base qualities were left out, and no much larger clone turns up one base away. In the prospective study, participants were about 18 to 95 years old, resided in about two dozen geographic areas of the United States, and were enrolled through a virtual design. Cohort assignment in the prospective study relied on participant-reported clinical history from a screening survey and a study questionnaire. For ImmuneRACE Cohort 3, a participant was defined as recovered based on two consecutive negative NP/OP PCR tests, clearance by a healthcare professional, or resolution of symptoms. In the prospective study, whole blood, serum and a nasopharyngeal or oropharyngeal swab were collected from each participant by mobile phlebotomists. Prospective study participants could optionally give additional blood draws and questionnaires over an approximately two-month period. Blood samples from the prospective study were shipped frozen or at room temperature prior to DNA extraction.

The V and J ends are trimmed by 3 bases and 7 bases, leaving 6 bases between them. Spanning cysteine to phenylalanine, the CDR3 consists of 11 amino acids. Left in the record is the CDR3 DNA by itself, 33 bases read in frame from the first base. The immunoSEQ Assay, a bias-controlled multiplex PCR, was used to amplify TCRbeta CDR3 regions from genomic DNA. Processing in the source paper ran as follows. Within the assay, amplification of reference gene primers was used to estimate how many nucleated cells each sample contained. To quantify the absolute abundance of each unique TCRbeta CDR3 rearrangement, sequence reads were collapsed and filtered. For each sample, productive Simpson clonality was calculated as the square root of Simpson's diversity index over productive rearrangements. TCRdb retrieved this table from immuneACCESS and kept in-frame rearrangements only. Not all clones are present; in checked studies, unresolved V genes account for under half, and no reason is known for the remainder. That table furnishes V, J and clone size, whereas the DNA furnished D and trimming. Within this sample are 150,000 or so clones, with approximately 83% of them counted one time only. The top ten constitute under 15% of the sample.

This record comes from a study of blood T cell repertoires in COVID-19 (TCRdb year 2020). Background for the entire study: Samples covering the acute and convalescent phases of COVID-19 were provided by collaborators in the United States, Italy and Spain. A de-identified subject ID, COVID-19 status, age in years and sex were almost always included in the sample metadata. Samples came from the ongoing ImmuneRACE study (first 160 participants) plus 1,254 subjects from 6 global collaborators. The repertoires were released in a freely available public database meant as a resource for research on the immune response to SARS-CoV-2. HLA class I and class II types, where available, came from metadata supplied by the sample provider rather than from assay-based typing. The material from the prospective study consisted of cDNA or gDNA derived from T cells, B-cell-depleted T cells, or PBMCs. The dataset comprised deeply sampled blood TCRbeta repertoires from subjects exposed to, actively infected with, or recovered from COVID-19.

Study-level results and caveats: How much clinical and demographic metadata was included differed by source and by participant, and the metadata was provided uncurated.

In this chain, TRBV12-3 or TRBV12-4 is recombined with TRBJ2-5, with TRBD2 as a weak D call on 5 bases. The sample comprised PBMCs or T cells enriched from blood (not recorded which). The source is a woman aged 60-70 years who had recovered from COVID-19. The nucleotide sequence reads TGTGCCAGCAGTTTGCGGGCGACCCAGTACTTC. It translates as CASSLRATQYF.